The clone carrying this TCR beta chain was seen only once. Its antigen is unknown. The data stem from a study of cytomegalovirus exposure and HLA in healthy donors. Findings of the study overall: It was reported in a later analysis that an Asian-associated ancestry cluster showed fewer N-insertions than the roughly 710-donor mean. Later, an analysis found that common viral pathogens appeared to be linked with several of the most significant clusters. On later analysis, the bulk of CMV-associated TCR beta chains appeared to be HLA-restricted.

Germline values: CDR1 MNHEY, CDR2 SMNVEV (reference sequence). The V gene end was trimmed by 6 bases and the J gene end by 1 base; junction bases not matched to a gene: 11. This CDR3 region has 16 residues. PCR was performed using 60 Vbeta and 13 Jbeta primers. The table came from immunoSEQ multiplex PCR; TCRdb's copy has only in-frame clones and leaves some out. Among approximately 110,000 clones, roughly four fifths were seen once, and the ten largest hold about a fifth. The origin of this receptor is a young man in good health and CMV-seropositive. Sequenced sample: PBMCs. The genes are TRBV27 and TRBJ1-2; 7 nucleotides line up with TRBD1. The CDR3 sequence is CASRRHRDSFNYGYTF. CDR3 bases: TGTGCCAGCAGGCGACACCGGGACAGCTTTAACTATGGCTACACCTTC.